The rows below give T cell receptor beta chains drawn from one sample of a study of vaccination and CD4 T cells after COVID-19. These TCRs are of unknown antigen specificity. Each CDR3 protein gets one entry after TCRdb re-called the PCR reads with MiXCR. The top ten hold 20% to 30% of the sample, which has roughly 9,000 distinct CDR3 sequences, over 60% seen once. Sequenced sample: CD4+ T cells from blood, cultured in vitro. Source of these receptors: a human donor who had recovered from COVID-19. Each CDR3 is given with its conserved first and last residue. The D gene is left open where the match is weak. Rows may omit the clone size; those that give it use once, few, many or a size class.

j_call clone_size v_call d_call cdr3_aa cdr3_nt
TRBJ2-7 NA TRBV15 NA CATSIGVLAEQYF TGTGCCACCAGCATCGGTGTTTTGGCCGAGCAGTACTTC
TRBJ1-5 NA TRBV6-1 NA CASSSRRDQPQHF TGTGCCAGCAGCTCCCGACGTGATCAGCCCCAGCATTTT
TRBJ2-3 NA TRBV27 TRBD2 CASGVAGSNTQYF TGTGCCAGCGGAGTAGCGGGGTCAAATACGCAGTATTTT
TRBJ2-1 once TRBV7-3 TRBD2 CASSPLRGRGNEQFF TGTGCCAGCAGCCCCCTGCGCGGGAGGGGGAATGAGCAGTTCTTC
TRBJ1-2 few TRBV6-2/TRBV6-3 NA CASRPPEGRRGYGYTF TGTGCCAGCAGACCCCCGGAGGGCCGGCGCGGCTATGGCTACACCTTC
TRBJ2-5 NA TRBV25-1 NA CASSERGWETQYF TGTGCCAGCAGTGAGCGGGGTTGGGAGACCCAGTACTTC
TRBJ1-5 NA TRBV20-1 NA CSARILGAYSNQPQHF TGCAGTGCTAGGATTTTGGGGGCATATAGCAATCAGCCCCAGCATTTT
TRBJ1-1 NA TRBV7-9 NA CASSFGRGFTEAFF TGTGCCAGCAGCTTCGGGCGGGGGTTCACTGAAGCTTTCTTT
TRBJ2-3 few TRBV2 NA CASSSTDTQYF TGTGCCAGCAGCTCCACAGATACGCAGTATTTT
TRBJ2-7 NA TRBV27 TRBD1 CASSSSRDSIYEQYF TGTGCCAGCAGTTCTTCTCGGGACAGTATCTACGAGCAGTACTTC
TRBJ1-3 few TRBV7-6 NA CASSSSQGTGNTIYF TGTGCCAGCAGCTCCTCCCAGGGAACCGGAAACACCATATATTTT
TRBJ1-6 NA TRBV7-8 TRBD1 CASSWGGGRGRGSPLHF TGTGCCAGCAGCTGGGGAGGAGGCAGGGGGCGCGGATCACCCCTCCACTTT
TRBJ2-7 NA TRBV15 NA CATSRARAGRGDEQYF TGTGCCACCAGCAGAGCTCGGGCTGGACGAGGCGACGAGCAGTACTTC
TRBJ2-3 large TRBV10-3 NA CAISESASTDTQYF TGTGCCATCAGTGAATCAGCCTCCACAGATACGCAGTATTTT
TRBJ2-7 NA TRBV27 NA CASSRQSTGFYEQYF TGTGCCAGCAGCCGCCAATCGACAGGTTTCTACGAGCAGTACTTC
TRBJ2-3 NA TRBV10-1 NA CASSQMAGADTQYF TGCGCCAGCAGCCAAATGGCAGGCGCGGATACGCAGTATTTT
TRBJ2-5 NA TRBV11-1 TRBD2 CASSPSGGSRETQYF TGTGCCAGCAGCCCATCGGGGGGTTCTAGGGAGACCCAGTACTTC
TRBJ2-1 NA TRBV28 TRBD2 CASSSLVGLAGLGSYNEQFF TGTGCCAGCAGTTCTTTGGTTGGGCTAGCGGGACTCGGCTCCTACAATGAGCAGTTCTTC
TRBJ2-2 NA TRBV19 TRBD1 CASSMIIVLYLGQGGPNTGELFF TGTGCCAGTAGTATGATCATAGTTTTGTACCTTGGACAGGGGGGGCCGAACACCGGGGAGCTGTTTTTT
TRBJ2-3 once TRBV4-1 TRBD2 CASSQKGLAGAGYTQYF TGCGCCAGCAGCCAAAAGGGACTAGCGGGAGCTGGATATACGCAGTATTTT
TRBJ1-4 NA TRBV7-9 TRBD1 CASSVDRGGKLFF TGTGCCAGCAGCGTGGACAGGGGTGGAAAACTGTTTTTT
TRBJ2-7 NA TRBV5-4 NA CASSLGGVGYEQYF TGTGCCAGCAGCTTGGGGGGGGTAGGTTACGAGCAGTACTTC
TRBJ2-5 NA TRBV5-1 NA CASSLAADETQYF TGCGCCAGCAGCTTGGCAGCGGATGAGACCCAGTACTTC
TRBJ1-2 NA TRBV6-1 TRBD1 CASSGDPGQGNYGYTF TGTGCCAGCAGTGGGGACCCGGGACAGGGTAACTATGGCTACACCTTC
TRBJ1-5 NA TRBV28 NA CASSFTGTKNQPQHF TGTGCCAGCAGTTTTACCGGGACAAAGAATCAGCCCCAGCATTTT
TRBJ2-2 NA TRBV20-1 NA CSARLWRDQNTGELFF TGCAGTGCTAGACTCTGGCGGGACCAGAACACCGGGGAGCTGTTTTTT
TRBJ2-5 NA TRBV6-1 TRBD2 CAGTSGGGETQYF TGTGCCGGGACTAGCGGCGGGGGGGAGACCCAGTACTTC
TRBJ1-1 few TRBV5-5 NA CASSSGGTEAFF TGTGCCAGCAGCTCGGGAGGCACTGAAGCTTTCTTT
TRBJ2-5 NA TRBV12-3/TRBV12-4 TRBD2 CASSFSASGSETQYF TGTGCCAGCAGTTTTTCGGCTAGCGGGAGTGAGACCCAGTACTTC
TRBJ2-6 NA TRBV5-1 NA CASSLGTGAGANVLTF TGCGCCAGCAGCTTGGGCACGGGAGCTGGGGCCAACGTCCTGACTTTC
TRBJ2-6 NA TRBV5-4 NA CASRTTTSGANVLTF TGTGCCAGCAGAACAACAACCTCTGGGGCCAACGTCCTGACTTTC